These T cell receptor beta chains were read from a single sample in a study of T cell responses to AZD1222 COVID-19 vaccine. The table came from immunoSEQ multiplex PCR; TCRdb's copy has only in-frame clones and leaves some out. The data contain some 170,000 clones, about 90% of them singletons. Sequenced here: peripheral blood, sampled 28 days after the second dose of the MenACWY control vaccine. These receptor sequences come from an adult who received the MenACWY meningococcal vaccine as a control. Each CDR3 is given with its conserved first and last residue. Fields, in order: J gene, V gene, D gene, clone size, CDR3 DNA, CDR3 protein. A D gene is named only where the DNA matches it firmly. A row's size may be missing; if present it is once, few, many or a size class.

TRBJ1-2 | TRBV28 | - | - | TGTGCCAGCAGTTACAGGGCTAACTATGGCTACACCTTC | CASSYRANYGYTF
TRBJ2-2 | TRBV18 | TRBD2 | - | TGTGCCAGCTCACCCATAGCGGGAGGTCAAAACGGGGAGCTGTTTTTT | CASSPIAGGQNGELFF
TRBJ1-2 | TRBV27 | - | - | TGTGCCAGCAGCCGCCGACAGACACTCTATGGCTACACCTTC | CASSRRQTLYGYTF
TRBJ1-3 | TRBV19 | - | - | TGTGCCAGTAGTATATACCCGGACGCCCGCTCTGGAAACACCATATATTTT | CASSIYPDARSGNTIYF
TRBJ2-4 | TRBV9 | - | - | TGTGGGGGGCCCAAAAACATTCAGTACTTC | CGGPKNIQYF
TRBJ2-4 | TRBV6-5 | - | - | TGTGCCCCCCAGGCAGTAGCCAAAAACATTCAGTACTTC | CAPQAVAKNIQYF
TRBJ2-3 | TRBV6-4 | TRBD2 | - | TGTGCCAGCAGTGACTCGCTAGCGGGAGGGTCAGATACGCAGTATTTT | CASSDSLAGGSDTQYF
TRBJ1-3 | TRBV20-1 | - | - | TGCAGTGCTAGTAGTGGAAACACCATATATTTT | CSASSGNTIYF
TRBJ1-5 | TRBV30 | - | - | TGTGCCTGGAGTGTCCAGGGCGGGTCGCCCCAGCATTTT | CAWSVQGGSPQHF
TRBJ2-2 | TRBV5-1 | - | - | TGCGCCAGCAGCTTGGTCAGACCCGGTGGGGAGCTGTTTTTT | CASSLVRPGGELFF
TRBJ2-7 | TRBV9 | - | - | TGTGCCAGCAGCGTAGGTCTAAAGGGGAGCGAATACGAGCAGTACTTC | CASSVGLKGSEYEQYF
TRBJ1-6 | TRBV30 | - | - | TGTGCCTTCTACAGGACCCCGAGCTCCTATAATTCACCCCTCCACTTT | CAFYRTPSSYNSPLHF
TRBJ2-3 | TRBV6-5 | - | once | TGTGCCAGCAGTTCCCTAAGACGGGATACGCAGTATTTT | CASSSLRRDTQYF
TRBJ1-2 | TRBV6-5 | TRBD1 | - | TGTGCCAGCAGGACAGGGGCACCTATGGGCTACACCTTC | CASRTGAPMGYTF
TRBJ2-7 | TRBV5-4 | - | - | TGTGCCAGCAGCTTGGCGACTGTACCCTACGAGCAGTACTTC | CASSLATVPYEQYF
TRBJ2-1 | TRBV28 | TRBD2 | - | TGTGCCAGCAGTTCTGCTAGCGGGAGCTCCTACAATGAGCAGTTCTTC | CASSSASGSSYNEQFF
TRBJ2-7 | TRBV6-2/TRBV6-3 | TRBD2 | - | TGTGCCAGCAGTTACGGTCTAGCGGGAGCCTACGAGCAGTACTTC | CASSYGLAGAYEQYF